This T cell receptor (beta chain) was sequenced during a study of cytomegalovirus exposure and HLA in healthy donors. Looking at the study overall: A prior study identified approximately 120 million unique TCR beta sequences from roughly 180 million T cells. Overall study findings and caveats: In a later analysis, HLA-C alleles had the fewest associated TCRs, DRB1 alleles the most.

As for this clone: Its target is unknown.

The study ran its PCR with 60 Vbeta and 13 Jbeta primers. In the authors' workflow: A follow-up analysis tallied approximately 85 million unique TCR beta chains, roughly 11 million shared. Libraries were prepared by immunoSEQ multiplex PCR; TCRdb keeps only in-frame clonotypes and omits some of them. That table supplies the V and J calls and clone size; D and trimming were determined from the DNA. The sample yields some 110,000 clones, 76% seen once. Germline-derived CDR1 and CDR2 are SGDLS and YYNGEE. The CDR3 is 17 residues long. V lost 0 bases and J 4 bases, leaving 19 bases between the germline ends.

The specimen was PBMCs. The chain is built from TRBV9 and TRBJ1-2; possibly TRBD1 for D (6 bases). This TCR was recovered from a man aged 45-65 years in good health and CMV-seronegative. The CDR3: CASSVGEGGGQIYGYTF. In nucleotides, the CDR3 is TGTGCCAGCAGCGTAGGAGAAGGCGGGGGACAAATCTATGGCTACACCTTC.